This TCR beta chain was documented in a study of T-cell reconstitution after alpha-beta-depleted transplantation in children. Trimming took 1 base from V and 2 from J, leaving 13 bases between them. Germline V CDR1 and CDR2: SGHRS, YFSETQ. The CDR3 is 15 amino acids. As for this clonotype: Its antigen is undetermined.

Study-level results: At one year after transplant, newly produced T cells mostly accounted for T-cell counts and diversity.

This sample's TCRbeta library carried unique molecular identifier barcodes. TCRdb processed the PCR reads anew with MiXCR; each CDR3 protein has one entry. The table has a few hundred thousand distinct CDR3 sequences, more than 20% seen once. This TCR was recovered from a boy in the first two years of life with Wiskott-Aldrich syndrome, due to receive a stem cell transplant. V is TRBV5-1 and J is TRBJ2-7; D is undetermined. The input for sequencing was PBMCs, taken before TCRalphabeta/CD19-depleted stem cell transplant. CDR3 amino acids: CASSLTAGPTYEQYF. The CDR3 nucleotides are TGCGCCAGCAGCTTGACAGCAGGACCCACCTACGAGCAGTACTTC.